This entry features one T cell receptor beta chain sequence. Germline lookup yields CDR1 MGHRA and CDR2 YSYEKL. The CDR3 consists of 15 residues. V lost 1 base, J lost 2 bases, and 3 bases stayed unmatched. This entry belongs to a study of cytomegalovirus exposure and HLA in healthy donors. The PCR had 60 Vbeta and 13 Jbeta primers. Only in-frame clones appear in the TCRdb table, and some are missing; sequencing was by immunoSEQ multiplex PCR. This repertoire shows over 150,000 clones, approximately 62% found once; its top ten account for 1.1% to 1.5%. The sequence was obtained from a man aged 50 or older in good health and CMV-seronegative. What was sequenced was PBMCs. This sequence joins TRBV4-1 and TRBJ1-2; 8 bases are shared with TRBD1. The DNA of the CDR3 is TGCGCCAGCAGCCAAGTGGACAGGGTCAACTATGGCTACACCTTC. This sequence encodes CASSQVDRVNYGYTF.